The clone carrying this TCR beta chain was observed once. Its antigen is undetermined. For every sample, about 10^5 TCR templates were assayed. Libraries were prepared by immunoSEQ multiplex PCR; TCRdb keeps only in-frame clonotypes and omits some of them. The data show fewer than 120,000 clones, roughly 89% seen once. The V gene's germline CDR1 is MNHEY and CDR2 SMNVEV (reference sequence). This CDR3 spans 15 amino acids. V dropped 8 bases and J dropped 0; count of bases not matched to a gene: 7. This specimen belongs to a study of siplizumab effects on memory and regulatory T cells. The study's findings and limits: A major contribution to the alloresponse seemed to be made by naive T cells, which seemed more diverse than memory cells. A naive or memory phenotype could not be assigned to roughly 80-97% of the proliferating CD4+ or CD8+ clones. Versus over 25% in controls, the mappable alloreactive CD4+ clones averaged roughly 70% Treg-derived with siplizumab.

Sequencing was performed on CD4+ T cells sorted from blood. The V gene is TRBV27, the J gene TRBJ2-1; 7 bases fit TRBD1. This clonotype originated in a human donor in good health. Here the CDR3 reads CASWTGVTSYNEQFF. CDR3 DNA sequence: TGTGCCAGCTGGACAGGCGTTACCTCCTACAATGAGCAGTTCTTC.